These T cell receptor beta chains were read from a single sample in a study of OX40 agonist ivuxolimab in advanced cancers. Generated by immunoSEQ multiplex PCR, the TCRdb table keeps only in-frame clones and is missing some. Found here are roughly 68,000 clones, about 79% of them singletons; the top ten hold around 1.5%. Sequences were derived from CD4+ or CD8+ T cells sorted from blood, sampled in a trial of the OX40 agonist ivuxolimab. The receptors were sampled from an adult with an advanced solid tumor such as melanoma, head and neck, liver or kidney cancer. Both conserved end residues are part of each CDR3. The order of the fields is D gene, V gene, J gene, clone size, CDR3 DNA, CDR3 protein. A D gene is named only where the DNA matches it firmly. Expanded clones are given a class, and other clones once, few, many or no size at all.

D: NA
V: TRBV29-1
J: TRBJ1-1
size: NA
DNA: TGCAGCGTTGGTAGGCGACTGAACACTGAAGCTTTCTTT
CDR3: CSVGRRLNTEAFF

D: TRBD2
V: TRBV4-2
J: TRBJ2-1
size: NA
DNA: TGTGCCAGCAGCAAGACTAGCGGGAGCGACAATGAGCAGTTCTTC
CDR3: CASSKTSGSDNEQFF

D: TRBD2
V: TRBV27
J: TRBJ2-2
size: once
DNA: TGTGCCAGCAGTTTATTGGTAGCGGGAGTTGGCACCGGGGAGCTGTTTTTT
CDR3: CASSLLVAGVGTGELFF

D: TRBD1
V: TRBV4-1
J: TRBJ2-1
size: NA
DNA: TGCGCCAGCAGCCAAGATCCAGCCGAAGGGGGCACTTTCAATGAGCAGTTCTTC
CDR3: CASSQDPAEGGTFNEQFF

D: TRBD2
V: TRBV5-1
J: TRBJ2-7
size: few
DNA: TGCGCCAGCAGCTTGGATCCTAGCGGCTCCTACGAGCAGTACTTC
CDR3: CASSLDPSGSYEQYF

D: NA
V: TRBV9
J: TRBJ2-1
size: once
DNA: TGTGCCAGCAGCGTAGCCCCCGGCAATGAGCAGTTCTTC
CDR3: CASSVAPGNEQFF

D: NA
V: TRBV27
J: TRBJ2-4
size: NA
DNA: TGTGCCAGCAGTTCCCTGAATGCCGCCAAAAACATTCAGTACTTC
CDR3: CASSSLNAAKNIQYF

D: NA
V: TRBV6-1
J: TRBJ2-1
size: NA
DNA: TGTGCCAGCAGGGAGGGGAGCTCCTACAATGAGCAGTTCTTC
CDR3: CASREGSSYNEQFF

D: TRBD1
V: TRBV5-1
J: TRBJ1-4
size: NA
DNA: TGCGCCAGCAGCTTGGCCGGACAGGAATCTGAAAAACTGTTTTTT
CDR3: CASSLAGQESEKLFF

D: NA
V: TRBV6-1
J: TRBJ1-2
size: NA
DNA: TGTGCCAGCAGTGATGGATTGGGACGGAACTATGGCTACACCTTC
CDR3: CASSDGLGRNYGYTF

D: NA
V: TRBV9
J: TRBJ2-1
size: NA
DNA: TGTGCCAGCAGCGTCGACCGAAGGTACAATGAGCAGTTCTTC
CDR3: CASSVDRRYNEQFF

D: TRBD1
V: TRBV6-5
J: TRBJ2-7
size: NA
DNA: TGTGCCAGCAGCTCTTATCAGACAGGGGACGGGCAGTACTTC
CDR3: CASSSYQTGDGQYF

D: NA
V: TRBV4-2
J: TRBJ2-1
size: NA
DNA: TGTGCCAGCAGCCAAGACCGGAGCTCCTACAATGAGCAGTTCTTC
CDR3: CASSQDRSSYNEQFF

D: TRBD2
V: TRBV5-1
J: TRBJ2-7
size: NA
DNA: TGCGCCAGCAGCTCCCGACAGAGAGGGAGGGCCTACGAGCAGTACTTC
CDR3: CASSSRQRGRAYEQYF

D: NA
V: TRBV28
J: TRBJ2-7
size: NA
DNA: TGTGCCACCCGACCGTTCTCCTACGAGCAGTACTTC
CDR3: CATRPFSYEQYF

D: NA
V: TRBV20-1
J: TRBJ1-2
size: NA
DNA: TGCAGTGCGAAGGACACGTACACCTTC
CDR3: CSAKDTYTF

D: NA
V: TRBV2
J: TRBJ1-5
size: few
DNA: TGTGCCACCCGGACCGGAATTAGCAATCAGCCCCAGCATTTT
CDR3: CATRTGISNQPQHF

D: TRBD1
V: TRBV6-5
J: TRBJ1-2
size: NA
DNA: TGTGCCAGCAGTTACTTGGACAGGGGGTTCTATGGCTACACCTTC
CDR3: CASSYLDRGFYGYTF

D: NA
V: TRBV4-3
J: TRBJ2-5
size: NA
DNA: TGCGCCAGCAGCCAAGATTTAGGGGGTCAAGAGACCCAGTACTTC
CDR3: CASSQDLGGQETQYF

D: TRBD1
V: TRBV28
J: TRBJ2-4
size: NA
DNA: TGTGCCAGCAGCAGCAGGGACAGGCAGCGGGACATTCAGTACTTC
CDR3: CASSSRDRQRDIQYF

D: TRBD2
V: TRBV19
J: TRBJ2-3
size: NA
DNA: TGTGCCAGCACGGGACTAGCGGGCCCTCAAGCGCAGTATTTT
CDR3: CASTGLAGPQAQYF

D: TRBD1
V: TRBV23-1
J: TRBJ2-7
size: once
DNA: TGCGCCAGCAGTCCCGGGACAGGCCGCTCCTACGAGCAGTACTTC
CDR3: CASSPGTGRSYEQYF

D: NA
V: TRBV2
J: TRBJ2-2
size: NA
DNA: TGTGCCAGCAGTGGTCCCGGGCCCGGGGAGCTGTTTTTT
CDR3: CASSGPGPGELFF

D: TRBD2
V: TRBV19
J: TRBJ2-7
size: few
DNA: TGTGCCAGTAGCTCACTAGCGGGGTACGAGCAGTACTTC
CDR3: CASSSLAGYEQYF

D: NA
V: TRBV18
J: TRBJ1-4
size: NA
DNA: TGTGCCAGTTCTACCGATTCAACTAATGAAAAACTGTTTTTT
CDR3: CASSTDSTNEKLFF

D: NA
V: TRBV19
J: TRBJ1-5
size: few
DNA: TGTGCCAGTAGTGTCGAGGGGCACCCCTGGGATCAGCCCCAGCATTTT
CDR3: CASSVEGHPWDQPQHF

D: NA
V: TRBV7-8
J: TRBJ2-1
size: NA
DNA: TGTGCCAGCAGCTTAGTGTACAGGATTTACAATGAGCAGTTCTTC
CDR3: CASSLVYRIYNEQFF

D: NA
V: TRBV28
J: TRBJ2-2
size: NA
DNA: TGTGCCAGCAGTTTTAGGCAGGCCGGCACCGGGGAGCTGTTTTTT
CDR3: CASSFRQAGTGELFF

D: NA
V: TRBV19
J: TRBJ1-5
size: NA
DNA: TGTGCCAGTAGTATACCCAAACAAGGCAATCAGCCCCAGCATTTT
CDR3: CASSIPKQGNQPQHF

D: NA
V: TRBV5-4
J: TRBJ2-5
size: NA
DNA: TGTGCCAGCAGCTTGGCCGGGGCAGGACAAGAGACCCAGTACTTC
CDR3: CASSLAGAGQETQYF

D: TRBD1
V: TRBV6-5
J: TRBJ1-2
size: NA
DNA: TGTGCCAGCAGCCCTAGGGAGGGGGCTCGTAGTGGCTACACCTTC
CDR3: CASSPREGARSGYTF

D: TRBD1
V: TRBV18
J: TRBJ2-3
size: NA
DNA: TGTGCCAGCTCAGGACAGGGGGCAGATACGCAGTATTTT
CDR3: CASSGQGADTQYF

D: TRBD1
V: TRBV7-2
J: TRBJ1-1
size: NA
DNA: TGTGCCAGCAGAGCCGGGACAGGAATGAACACTGAAGCTTTCTTT
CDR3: CASRAGTGMNTEAFF

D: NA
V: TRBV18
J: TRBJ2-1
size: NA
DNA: TGTGCCAGCTCACCCCCCGTCGGGGTCGCCTACAATGAGCAGTTCTTC
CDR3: CASSPPVGVAYNEQFF

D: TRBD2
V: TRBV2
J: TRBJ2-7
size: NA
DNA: TGTGCCAGCAGTGCGAGCGGGAGGGCCGCCGAGCAGTACTTC
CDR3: CASSASGRAAEQYF

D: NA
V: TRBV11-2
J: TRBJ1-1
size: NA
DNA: TGTGCCAGCAGCTTAGTGGAGGACAGTCTAGGGGGCACTGAAGCTTTCTTT
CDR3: CASSLVEDSLGGTEAFF

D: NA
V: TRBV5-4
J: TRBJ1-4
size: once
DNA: TGTGCCAGCAGCTTGAGTGCAGGGGAGGCTGAAAAACTGTTTTTT
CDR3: CASSLSAGEAEKLFF

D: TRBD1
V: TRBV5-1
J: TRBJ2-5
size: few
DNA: TGCGCCAGCAGCCCCATTGGGACAGCAAGATCAGAGACCCAGTACTTC
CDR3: CASSPIGTARSETQYF

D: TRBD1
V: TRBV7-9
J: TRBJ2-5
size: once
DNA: TGTGCCAGCAGAGGGGCAGGGGGCGTTGGGACCCTCCAAGAGACCCAGTACTTC
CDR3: CASRGAGGVGTLQETQYF

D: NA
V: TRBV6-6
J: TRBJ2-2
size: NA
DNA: TGTGCCAGCAGTTACTTGCTAGCTGGGGACGGGGAGCTGTTTTTT
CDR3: CASSYLLAGDGELFF

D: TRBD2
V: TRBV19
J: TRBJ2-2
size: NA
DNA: TGTGCCAGTAAAACTAGCGGGTACACCGGGGAGCTGTTTTTT
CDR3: CASKTSGYTGELFF

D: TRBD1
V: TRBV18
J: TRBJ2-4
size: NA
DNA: TGTGCCAGCTCACCTCGACAGGGGAGGAACATTCAGTACTTC
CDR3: CASSPRQGRNIQYF

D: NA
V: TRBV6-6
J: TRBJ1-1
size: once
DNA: TGTGCCAGCAGCGACGACGGCTTTAGGTGGAACACTGAAGCTTTCTTT
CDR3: CASSDDGFRWNTEAFF

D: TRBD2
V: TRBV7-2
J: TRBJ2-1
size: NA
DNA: TGTGCCAGCAGCCTTGATCTAGCGGGAGGGTACAATGAGCAGTTCTTC
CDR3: CASSLDLAGGYNEQFF

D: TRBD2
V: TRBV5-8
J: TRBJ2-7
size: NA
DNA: TGTGCCAGCAGCTGGGGCTTAGTGAGCGGGAGGTGGTACGAGCAGTACTTC
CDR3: CASSWGLVSGRWYEQYF

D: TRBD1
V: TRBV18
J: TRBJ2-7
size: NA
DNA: TGTGCCAGCTCCCACAGGGGACAGGGAAATTCCTACGAGCAGTACTTC
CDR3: CASSHRGQGNSYEQYF

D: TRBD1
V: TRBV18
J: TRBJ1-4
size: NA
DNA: TGTGCCAGCTCATCACAGGGGTCCCCTAATGAAAAACTGTTTTTT
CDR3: CASSSQGSPNEKLFF

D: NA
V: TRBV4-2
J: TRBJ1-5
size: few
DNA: TGTGCCAGCAGCCAAGACCCAGGGGCCAATCAGCCCCAGCATTTT
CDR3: CASSQDPGANQPQHF

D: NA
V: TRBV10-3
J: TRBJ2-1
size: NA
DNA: TGTGCCATCAGTGAGGGAGGGACCAATGCCAATGAGCAGTTCTTC
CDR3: CAISEGGTNANEQFF

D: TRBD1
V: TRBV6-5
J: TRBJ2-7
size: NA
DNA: TGTGCCAGCAGCCCCCACAGGGGCCCAGTCTACGAGCAGTACTTC
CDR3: CASSPHRGPVYEQYF